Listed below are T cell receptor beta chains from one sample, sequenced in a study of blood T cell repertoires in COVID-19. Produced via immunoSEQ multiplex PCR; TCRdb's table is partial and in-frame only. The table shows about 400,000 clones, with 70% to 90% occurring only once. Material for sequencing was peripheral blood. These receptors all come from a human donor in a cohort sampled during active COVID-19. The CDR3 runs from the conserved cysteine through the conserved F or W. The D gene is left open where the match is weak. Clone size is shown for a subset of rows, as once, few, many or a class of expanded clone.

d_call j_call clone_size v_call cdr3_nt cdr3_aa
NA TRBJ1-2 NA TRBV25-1 TGTGCCAGCAGTGATGGGGAGGGGTTCAGTTTAAACTATGGCTACACCTTC CASSDGEGFSLNYGYTF
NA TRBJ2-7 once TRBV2 TGTGCCAGCAGCCGTTCCGGGACTGGAGCCTACGAGCAGTACTTC CASSRSGTGAYEQYF
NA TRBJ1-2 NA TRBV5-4 TGTGCCAGCAGCACGGACAGTTTGTATGGCTACACCTTC CASSTDSLYGYTF
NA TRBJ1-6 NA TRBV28 TGTGCCAGCAACACACCCTCACAGGGATCTAATTCACCCCTCCACTTT CASNTPSQGSNSPLHF
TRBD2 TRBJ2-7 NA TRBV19 TGTGCCAGTAGTACGTCTAGCGGCTCCTACGAGCAGTACTTC CASSTSSGSYEQYF
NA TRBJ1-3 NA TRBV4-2 TGTGCCAGCAGCCAAGCAGGAAATACTGGAAACACCATATATTTT CASSQAGNTGNTIYF
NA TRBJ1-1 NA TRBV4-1 TGCGCCAGCAGCCAAGTCGGACAGATGAACACTGAAGCTTTCTTT CASSQVGQMNTEAFF
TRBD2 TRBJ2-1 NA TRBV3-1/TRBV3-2 TGTGCCAGCAGCCAATCGCGGGGGACGGGTTCTCAGTTCTTC CASSQSRGTGSQFF
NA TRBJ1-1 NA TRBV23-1 TGCGCCAGCAGTCAAGGGGTATCGCACAGGGTGAACACTGAAGCTTTCTTT CASSQGVSHRVNTEAFF
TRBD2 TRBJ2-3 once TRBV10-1 TGCGCCAGCAGTGAGGGGGTAGCGGGAGGGCCAGATACGCAGTATTTT CASSEGVAGGPDTQYF
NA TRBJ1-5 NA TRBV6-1 TGTGCCAGCAGTGAAGCTCTCACGATGGAGGGGCTTCTCCAGCCCCAGCATTTT CASSEALTMEGLLQPQHF
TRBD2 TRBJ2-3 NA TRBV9 TGTGCCAGCAGCGTAGGTGGAGCGGGGGGGCGCACAGATACGCAGTATTTT CASSVGGAGGRTDTQYF
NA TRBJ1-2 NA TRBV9 TGTGCCAGCAGCGTAGGAGCCACGAGCCGAGGCTACACCTTC CASSVGATSRGYTF
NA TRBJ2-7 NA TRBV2 TGTGCCAGCACCCATCAGAATGCATACGAGCAGTACTTC CASTHQNAYEQYF
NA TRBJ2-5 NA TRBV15 TGTGCCACCACCCCGGGCCAAGAGACCCAGTACTTC CATTPGQETQYF
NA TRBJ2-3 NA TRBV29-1 TGCAGCTTTTCCGGGTCCGCCAGCGAGACGCAGTATTTT CSFSGSASETQYF
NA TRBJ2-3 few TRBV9 TGTGCCAGCAGCGTACGGGGTTCTGCAGATACGCAGTATTTT CASSVRGSADTQYF
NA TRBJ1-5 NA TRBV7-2 TGTGCCAGCAGCTTCCGGTATAGCAATCAGCCCCAGCATTTT CASSFRYSNQPQHF
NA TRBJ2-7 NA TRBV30 TGTGCCTGGAGTGTGGCGGCTTGGCAGTACTTC CAWSVAAWQYF
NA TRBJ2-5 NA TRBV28 TGTGCCAGCAGTTTTCTAAGTATGAAGACCCAGTACTTC CASSFLSMKTQYF
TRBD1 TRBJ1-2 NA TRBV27 TGTGCCAGCAGGGACAGGGGCCGTAACTATGGCTACACCTTC CASRDRGRNYGYTF
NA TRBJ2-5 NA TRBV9 TGTGCCAGCAGCGTCCGCATAGGGGACCAAGAGACCCAGTACTTC CASSVRIGDQETQYF
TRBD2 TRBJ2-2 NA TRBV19 TGTGCCAGTAGCTCAAGCCCGGGGAGGGCCTTTAAGGAGCTGTTTTTT CASSSSPGRAFKELFF
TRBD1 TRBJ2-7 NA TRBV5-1 TGCGCCAGCAGCCCGGGACAGGGCGCCTACGAGCAGTACTTC CASSPGQGAYEQYF
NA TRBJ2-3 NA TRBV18 TGTGCCAGCTCACCAGAGGCCGCGCGGTCCCACAGCACAGATACGCAGTATTTT CASSPEAARSHSTDTQYF
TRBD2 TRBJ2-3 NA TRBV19 TGTGCCACCAGTTGGGAAGCGGGGGGGGGCACAGATACGCAGTATTTT CATSWEAGGGTDTQYF
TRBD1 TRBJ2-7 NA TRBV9 TGTGCCAGCAGCCTTACAGGGGCCAGCTCCTACGAGCAGTACTTC CASSLTGASSYEQYF
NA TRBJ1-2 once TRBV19 TGTGCCAGTAGTATAGGCAGGGGCTCTGCTAACTATGGCTACACCTTC CASSIGRGSANYGYTF
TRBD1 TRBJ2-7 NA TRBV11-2 TGTGCCAGCAGCTTATCCCCGGGACAGGGGTCCTACGAGCAGTACTTC CASSLSPGQGSYEQYF
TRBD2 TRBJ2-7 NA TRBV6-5 TGTGCCAGCAGTTCCCCCAAGCGGGGGACCCCTGAGCAGTACTTC CASSSPKRGTPEQYF
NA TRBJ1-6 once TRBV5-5 TGTGCCAGCAGCTTGGGGGCGCACAGCAATTCACCCCTCCACTTT CASSLGAHSNSPLHF
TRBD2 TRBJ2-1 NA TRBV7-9 TGTGCCAGCAGCCCCCGGGGGGGCTTTAGGAATGAGCAGTTCTTC CASSPRGGFRNEQFF
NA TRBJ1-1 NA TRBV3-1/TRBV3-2 TGTGCCAGCAGCCTCCCCCTGACAATAGATCACACTGAAGCTTTCTTT CASSLPLTIDHTEAFF
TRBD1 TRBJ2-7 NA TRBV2 TGTGCCAGCAGTCTCGGACAGGGGACGGGCGAGCAGTACTTC CASSLGQGTGEQYF
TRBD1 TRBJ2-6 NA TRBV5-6 TGTGCCAGCAGTAAAGACAGGGGGGACGTTGGGGCCAACGTCCTGACTTTC CASSKDRGDVGANVLTF
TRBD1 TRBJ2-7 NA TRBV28 TGTGCCAGCAGTTTCCTCGGACAGGGGGCTTACGAGCAGTACTTC CASSFLGQGAYEQYF
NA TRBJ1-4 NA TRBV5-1 TGCGCCAGCAGCTACCAACAGGGAAGGAGTGAAAAACTGTTTTTT CASSYQQGRSEKLFF
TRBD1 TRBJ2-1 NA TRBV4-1 TGCGCCAGCAGCCAATTAGACAGGGAATACAATGAGCAGTTCTTC CASSQLDREYNEQFF
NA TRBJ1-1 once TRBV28 TGTGCCAGCAGACCAGGACGGACAGTGAACACTGAAGCTTTCTTT CASRPGRTVNTEAFF
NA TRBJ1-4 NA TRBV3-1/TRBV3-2 TGTGCCAGCAGCCACCCTCGCGGGGACGAAAAACTGTTTTTT CASSHPRGDEKLFF
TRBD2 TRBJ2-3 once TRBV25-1 TGTGCCAGCAGTGAATACACTAGCGGTTCTAGCACAGATACGCAGTATTTT CASSEYTSGSSTDTQYF
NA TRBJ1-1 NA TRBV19 TGTGCCAGTACGAGCACTGAAGCTTTCTTT CASTSTEAFF
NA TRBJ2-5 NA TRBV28 TGTGCCAGCAGTTTAAAGCGGAGATCTCAAGAGACCCAGTACTTC CASSLKRRSQETQYF
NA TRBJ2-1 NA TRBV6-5 TGTGCCAGCACCGAAGGGGGGGCCTCCTACAATGAGCAGTTCTTC CASTEGGASYNEQFF
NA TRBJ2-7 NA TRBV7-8 TGTGCCAGCAGCCCCCGGGACACTCGACACGAGCAGTACTTC CASSPRDTRHEQYF
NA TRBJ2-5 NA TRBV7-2 TGTGCCAGCAGCTTAGCGCTAGCGTCGGAGACCCAGTACTTC CASSLALASETQYF
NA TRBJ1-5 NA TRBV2 TGTGCCAGCGGGGGGGTGAACCCGTATCAGCCCCAGCATTTT CASGGVNPYQPQHF
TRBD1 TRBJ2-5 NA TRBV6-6 TGTGCCAGCAGCTACAGGGGTTCGGAGACCCAGTACTTC CASSYRGSETQYF
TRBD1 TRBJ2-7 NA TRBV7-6 TGTGCCAGCAGCCCGCGACAGGGAGAGCAGTACTTC CASSPRQGEQYF
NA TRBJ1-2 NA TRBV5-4 TGTGCCAGCAGCTTGGGACAGATTTATGGCTACACCTTC CASSLGQIYGYTF
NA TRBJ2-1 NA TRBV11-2 TGTGCCAGCAGCTTTCAGGGTTTGGGGCACAATGAGCAGTTCTTC CASSFQGLGHNEQFF
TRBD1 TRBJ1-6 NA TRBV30 TGTGCCTGGAGTCCGGGACAGGGGAATTCACCCCTCCACTTT CAWSPGQGNSPLHF
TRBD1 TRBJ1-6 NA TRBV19 TGTGCCAGTAGTATTACAGGGGCGGAAAATTCACCCCTCCACTTT CASSITGAENSPLHF
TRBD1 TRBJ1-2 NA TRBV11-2 TGTGCCAGCAGCGACAGGGGGGGCCCAGCTAACTATGGCTACACCTTC CASSDRGGPANYGYTF
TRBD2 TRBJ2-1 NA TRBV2 TGTGCCAGCAGTCATCCGGGACTAGCGGGAGTAGGGTACAATGAGCAGTTCTTC CASSHPGLAGVGYNEQFF
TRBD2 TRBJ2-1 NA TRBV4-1 TGCGCCAGCAGCCAGCCACTAGCGGGGGGGCACAGTGAGCAGTTCTTC CASSQPLAGGHSEQFF
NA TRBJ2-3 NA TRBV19 TGTGCCAGTTCCTCTCAGGAGGCAGATACGCAGTATTTT CASSSQEADTQYF
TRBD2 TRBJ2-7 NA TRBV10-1 TGCGCCAGCAGTGACCGAAGCGGGAGAACCTACGAGCAGTACTTC CASSDRSGRTYEQYF
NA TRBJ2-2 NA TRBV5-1 TGCGCCAGCAGCTGGTGGCGGCTAGCGAACACCGGGGAGCTGTTTTTT CASSWWRLANTGELFF
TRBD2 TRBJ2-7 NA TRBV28 TGTGCCAGCAGTTTAGCGGGAGGGTCCTACGAGCAGTACTTC CASSLAGGSYEQYF